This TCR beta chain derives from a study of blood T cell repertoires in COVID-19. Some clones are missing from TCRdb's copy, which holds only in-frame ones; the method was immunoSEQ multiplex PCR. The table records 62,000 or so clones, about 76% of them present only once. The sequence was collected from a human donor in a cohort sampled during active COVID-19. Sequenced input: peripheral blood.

CDR3 loop: CASSDSWGGSTEAFF. CDR3 nucleotides: TGTGCCAGTAGCGACTCTTGGGGAGGGAGCACTGAAGCTTTCTTT. The J gene is TRBJ1-1, the V gene TRBV19; no firm D call. CDR1 is LNHDA, CDR2 SQIVND, per germline (reference sequence). This CDR3 is 15 amino acids long. V dropped 6 bases and J dropped 4 bases, with 18 bases sitting between them.